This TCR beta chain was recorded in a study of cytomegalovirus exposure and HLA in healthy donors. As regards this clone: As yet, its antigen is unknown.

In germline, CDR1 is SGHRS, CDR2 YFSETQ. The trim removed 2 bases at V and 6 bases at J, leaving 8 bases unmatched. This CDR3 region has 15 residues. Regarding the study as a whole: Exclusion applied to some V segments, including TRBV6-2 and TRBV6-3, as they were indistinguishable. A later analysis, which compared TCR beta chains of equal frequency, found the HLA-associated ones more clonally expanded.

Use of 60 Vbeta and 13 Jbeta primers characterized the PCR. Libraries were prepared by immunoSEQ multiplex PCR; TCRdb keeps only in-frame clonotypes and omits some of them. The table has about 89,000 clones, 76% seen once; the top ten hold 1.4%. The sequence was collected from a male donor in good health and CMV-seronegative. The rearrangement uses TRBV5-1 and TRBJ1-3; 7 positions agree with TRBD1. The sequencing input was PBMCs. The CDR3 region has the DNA TGCGCCAGCAGCTTTTTAGGGGGCACTGCAAACACCATATATTTT. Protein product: CASSFLGGTANTIYF.